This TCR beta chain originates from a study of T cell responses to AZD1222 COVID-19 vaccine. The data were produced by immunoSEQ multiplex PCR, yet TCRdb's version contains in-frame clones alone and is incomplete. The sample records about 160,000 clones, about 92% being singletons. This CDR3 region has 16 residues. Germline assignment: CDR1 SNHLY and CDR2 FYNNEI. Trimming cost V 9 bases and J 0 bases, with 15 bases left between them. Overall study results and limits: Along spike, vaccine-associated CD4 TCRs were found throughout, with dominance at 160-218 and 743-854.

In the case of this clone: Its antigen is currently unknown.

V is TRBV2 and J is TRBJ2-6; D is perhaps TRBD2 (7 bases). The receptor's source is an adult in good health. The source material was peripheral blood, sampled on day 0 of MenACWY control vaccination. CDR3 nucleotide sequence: TGTGCCAGGGGGGGGGCACTCCGCTCTGGGGCCAACGTCCTGACTTTC. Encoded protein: CARGGALRSGANVLTF.